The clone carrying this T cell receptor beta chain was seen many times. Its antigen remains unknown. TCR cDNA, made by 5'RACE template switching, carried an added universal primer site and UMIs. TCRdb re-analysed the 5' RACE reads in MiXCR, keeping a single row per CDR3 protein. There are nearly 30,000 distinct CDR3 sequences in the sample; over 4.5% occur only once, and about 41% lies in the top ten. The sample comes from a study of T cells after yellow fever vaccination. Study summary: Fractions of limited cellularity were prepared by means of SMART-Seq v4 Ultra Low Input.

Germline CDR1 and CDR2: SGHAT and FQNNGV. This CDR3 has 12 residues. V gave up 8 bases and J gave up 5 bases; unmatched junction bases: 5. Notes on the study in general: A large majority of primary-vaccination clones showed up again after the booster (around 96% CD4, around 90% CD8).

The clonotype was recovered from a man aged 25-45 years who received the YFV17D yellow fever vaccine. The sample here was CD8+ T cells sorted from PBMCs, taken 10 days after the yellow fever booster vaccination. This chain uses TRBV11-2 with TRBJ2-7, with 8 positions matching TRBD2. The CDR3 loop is CASGLAGNEQYF. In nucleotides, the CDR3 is TGTGCCAGCGGACTAGCAGGCAACGAGCAGTACTTC.